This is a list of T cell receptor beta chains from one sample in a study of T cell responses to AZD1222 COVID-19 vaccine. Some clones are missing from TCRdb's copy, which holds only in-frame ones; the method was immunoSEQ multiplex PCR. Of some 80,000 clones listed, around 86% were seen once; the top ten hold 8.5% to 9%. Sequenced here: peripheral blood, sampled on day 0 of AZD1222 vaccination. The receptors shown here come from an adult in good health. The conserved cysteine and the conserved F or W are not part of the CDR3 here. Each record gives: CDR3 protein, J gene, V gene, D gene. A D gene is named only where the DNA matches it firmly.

CDR3: ASSLGNGAPNTEAF
J: TRBJ1-1
V: TRBV11-3
D: NA

CDR3: ASRGGELF
J: TRBJ2-2
V: TRBV7-9
D: NA

CDR3: ASSSTRRLAGTTDTQY
J: TRBJ2-3
V: TRBV6-2/TRBV6-3
D: TRBD2

CDR3: ANGYPEAF
J: TRBJ1-1
V: TRBV6-5
D: NA

CDR3: ASSLWVAGRTGNTIY
J: TRBJ1-3
V: TRBV28
D: NA

CDR3: ASNGGGQETQY
J: TRBJ2-5
V: TRBV2
D: TRBD2

CDR3: ASSPWTGAANTGELF
J: TRBJ2-2
V: TRBV19
D: TRBD1

CDR3: ASSKARDTGLNQPQH
J: TRBJ1-5
V: TRBV21-1
D: NA

CDR3: ASSLRRTGSVIQY
J: TRBJ2-4
V: TRBV7-2
D: TRBD1

CDR3: ASRGGEKLF
J: TRBJ1-4
V: TRBV6-6
D: NA

CDR3: AWKAPTDTQY
J: TRBJ2-3
V: TRBV30
D: NA

CDR3: DRPGGNSTDTQY
J: TRBJ2-3
V: TRBV6-5
D: NA

CDR3: SARLGLALG
J: TRBJ2-7
V: TRBV20-1
D: NA

CDR3: ASSTGVTRLH
J: TRBJ1-6
V: TRBV6-5
D: TRBD1

CDR3: ASSEEGGEQF
J: TRBJ2-1
V: TRBV2
D: NA

CDR3: ATSRLAGGGNEQF
J: TRBJ2-1
V: TRBV15
D: TRBD2

CDR3: ASSLVSGSYEQY
J: TRBJ2-7
V: TRBV5-1
D: TRBD2

CDR3: ASSQQGGFGYEQY
J: TRBJ2-7
V: TRBV3-1/TRBV3-2
D: NA

CDR3: ASSIVAGGNTEAF
J: TRBJ1-1
V: TRBV19
D: TRBD1

CDR3: ASSHPDRDLHEQY
J: TRBJ2-7
V: TRBV6-8
D: TRBD1

CDR3: ASSKIGGATYEQY
J: TRBJ2-7
V: TRBV21-1
D: NA

CDR3: AWSPGTPADYTQY
J: TRBJ2-3
V: TRBV30
D: NA

CDR3: ASNEGLRPNQPQH
J: TRBJ1-5
V: TRBV7-2
D: NA

CDR3: AISAASNTIASPLH
J: TRBJ1-6
V: TRBV10-3
D: NA

CDR3: ASSPLLNYGYT
J: TRBJ1-2
V: TRBV21-1
D: NA

CDR3: ASSPKGDEQY
J: TRBJ2-7
V: TRBV18
D: NA

CDR3: ASSQDPSWTRASIATNEKLF
J: TRBJ1-4
V: TRBV14
D: NA

CDR3: ASSFLFVPNLSEQY
J: TRBJ2-7
V: TRBV27
D: NA

CDR3: ASSDMFGGGVQPQH
J: TRBJ1-5
V: TRBV4-1
D: NA

CDR3: ASSEMGGTEAF
J: TRBJ1-1
V: TRBV6-4
D: NA

CDR3: ASSLTRTSTQREF
J: TRBJ2-1
V: TRBV7-8
D: TRBD2

CDR3: ASSPDGLNTEAF
J: TRBJ1-1
V: TRBV7-3
D: NA

CDR3: ASSDSDRNTEAF
J: TRBJ1-1
V: TRBV6-4
D: NA

CDR3: ASSTLTSGREETQY
J: TRBJ2-5
V: TRBV19
D: TRBD2

CDR3: ASSLISGTDEQF
J: TRBJ2-1
V: TRBV7-3
D: NA

CDR3: ASSGLAGNTQY
J: TRBJ2-3
V: TRBV28
D: TRBD2

CDR3: ASSTRDNYGYT
J: TRBJ1-2
V: TRBV19
D: NA

CDR3: ASSATSGPSYEQY
J: TRBJ2-7
V: TRBV7-2
D: TRBD2

CDR3: ASSIPRTGILSGNTIY
J: TRBJ1-3
V: TRBV19
D: TRBD1

CDR3: ASSPIPAYYEQY
J: TRBJ2-7
V: TRBV19
D: NA

CDR3: ASSLRGTSGDEQF
J: TRBJ2-1
V: TRBV7-2
D: TRBD2

CDR3: ASSLGTVNEKLF
J: TRBJ1-4
V: TRBV5-1
D: NA

CDR3: ASSKGQLVGTEAF
J: TRBJ1-1
V: TRBV9
D: NA

CDR3: ASSETRTDYGYT
J: TRBJ1-2
V: TRBV28
D: NA

CDR3: ASSDSKDGYT
J: TRBJ1-2
V: TRBV10-1
D: NA

CDR3: ASSFTGTGRSEQY
J: TRBJ2-7
V: TRBV11-2
D: TRBD1

CDR3: ASARLAGGVDTQY
J: TRBJ2-3
V: TRBV7-3
D: TRBD2

CDR3: ASSVDSRYNEQF
J: TRBJ2-1
V: TRBV9
D: NA

CDR3: ASSPDPGPRNEQF
J: TRBJ2-1
V: TRBV4-1
D: NA

CDR3: ASSPGQGVGEQY
J: TRBJ2-7
V: TRBV18
D: TRBD1

CDR3: ASSYSGSSGNEQF
J: TRBJ2-1
V: TRBV6-5
D: NA

CDR3: ASSSSTSGGGPTDTQY
J: TRBJ2-3
V: TRBV5-8
D: TRBD2

CDR3: ASSEERTGEAF
J: TRBJ1-1
V: TRBV2
D: TRBD1